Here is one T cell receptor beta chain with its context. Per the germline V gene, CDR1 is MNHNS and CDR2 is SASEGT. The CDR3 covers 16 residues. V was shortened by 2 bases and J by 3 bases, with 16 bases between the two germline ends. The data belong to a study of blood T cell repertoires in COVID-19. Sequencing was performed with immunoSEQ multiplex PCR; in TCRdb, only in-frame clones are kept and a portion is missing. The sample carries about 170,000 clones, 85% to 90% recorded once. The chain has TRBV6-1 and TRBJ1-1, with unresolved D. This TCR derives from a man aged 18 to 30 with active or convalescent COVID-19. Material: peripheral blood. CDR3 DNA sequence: TGTGCCAGCAGTGAATTCGAGGGTCTCGGGGACACTGAAGCTTTCTTT. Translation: CASSEFEGLGDTEAFF.